This entry is about one T cell receptor beta chain. Its specificity is not known. These data come from a study of T cell repertoires in cytomegalovirus infection. Turning to the study itself: Recently identified HLA-C-restricted and well-studied HLA-B-restricted CMV epitopes were used. Based on public TCR beta signatures, there were indications of CMV infection and of a matching HLA type.

Study-level results: It was HLA-C-restricted CMV-specific TCR beta clonotypes that dominated the response ex vivo.

TCRdb re-called the reads through MiXCR, storing one row per CDR3 protein. The sample lists over 100,000 distinct CDR3 sequences, 25% to 35% seen once, with 81% in the top ten. V was pared by 3 bases and J by 3 bases, with 7 bases of the junction left unmatched. Per the germline V gene, CDR1 is DFQATT and CDR2 is SNEGSKA (reference sequence). CDR3 length: 14 residues. J is TRBJ2-7 and V is TRBV20-1; TRBD2 matches at 8 bases. The sample was CD8+ T cells from cultured PBMCs, taken from culture after CMV antigen stimulation. This TCR came from a human donor in good health (CMV status not recorded). Some clones in this sample may be carry-over from other donors' samples. The CDR3 DNA is TGCAGTGCTAGTACGGGACTAGGGATCTACGAGCAGTACTTC. This encodes CSASTGLGIYEQYF.